A single sample is the source of the 24 T cell receptor beta chains below, sequenced in a study of cytomegalovirus exposure and HLA in healthy donors. Primers: 60 Vbeta forward and 13 Jbeta reverse. Assay used: immunoSEQ multiplex PCR; TCRdb lists only in-frame clones, some missing. Among 110,000 or so clones listed, about 86% were seen once. The sample comprised PBMCs. Receptors originate from a woman aged 40 to 55 in good health and CMV-seronegative.

The chain uses TRBV27 and TRBJ2-7; 12 bases map to TRBD2. V shed 4 bases and J 2 bases; nucleotides not matched to a gene: 3. There are 15 residues in the CDR3. Germline assignment: CDR1 MNHEY and CDR2 SMNVEV (reference sequence). The CDR3 nucleotides read TGTGCCAGCAGTTGGACTAGCGGGACCACCTACGAGCAGTACTTC. Its protein is CASSWTSGTTYEQYF.

The chain has TRBV7-2 and TRBJ2-1; a weak D match, TRBD2 (5 bases). Germline lookup yields CDR1 SGHTA and CDR2 FQGNSA. V was pared by 1 base and J by 2 bases, with 6 bases between. The CDR3 totals 14 residues. CDR3 region: CASSLDGAYNEQFF. The CDR3 region has the DNA TGTGCCAGCAGCTTAGACGGGGCCTACAATGAGCAGTTCTTC.

The J gene is TRBJ2-1, the V gene TRBV4-1; the match to TRBD1 covers 9 bases. The CDR3 loop spans 16 amino acids. Germline CDR1 reads MGHRA; CDR2 reads YSYEKL. V was clipped by 1 base and J by 4 bases; unmatched bases: 5. CDR3 coding DNA: TGCGCCAGCAGCCAAGGGGAACAGGGGGCTTACAATGAGCAGTTCTTC. Protein sequence: CASSQGEQGAYNEQFF.

The rearrangement links TRBV19 to TRBJ2-1; 7 nucleotides agree with TRBD2. The length of the CDR3 is 14 residues. V lost 3 bases to trimming and J lost 8 bases; unmatched junction nucleotides: 7. The germline gives CDR1 LNHDA, CDR2 SQIVND (reference sequence). The CDR3 region is CASSITLAGDEQFF. In nucleotides, the CDR3 is TGTGCCAGTAGTATTACCCTTGCGGGGGATGAGCAGTTCTTC.

Points on this clone: The same CDR3 arises from other DNA sequences in this sample as well. The chain recombines TRBV7-9 with TRBJ1-5; D is perhaps TRBD1 (5 bases). CDR3 length equals 15 residues. In germline, CDR1 is SEHNR, CDR2 FQNEAQ (reference sequence). Trimming shortened V by 2 bases and J by 8 bases, and 16 bases separated the two germline ends. The CDR3 coding sequence is TGTGCCAGCAGCTTATCGGGTCAGGGTAACGAGCCCCAGCATTTT. This codes for CASSLSGQGNEPQHF.

The rearrangement joins TRBV27 to TRBJ1-6; D is undetermined. CDR1 and CDR2 from the germline V gene are MNHEY and SMNVEV (reference sequence). The CDR3 extends over 14 amino acids. Trimming shortened V by 10 bases and J by 3 bases, and 13 bases separated the two germline ends. In DNA form, the CDR3 reads TGTGCCACCTCGCTAGGCAGCTATAATTCACCCCTCCACTTT. It translates to CATSLGSYNSPLHF.

V and J are TRBV6-5 and TRBJ1-4, with 7 bases aligning to TRBD1. There are 15 residues in the CDR3. After removal of 2 bases from V and 7 bases from J, the junction contained 7 bases not matched to a gene. Germline V gene lookup returns CDR1 MNHEY and CDR2 SVGAGI. The CDR3 loop reads CASSYRQGWGEKLFF. For the CDR3, the DNA is TGTGCCAGCAGTTACCGACAGGGATGGGGTGAAAAACTGTTTTTT.

This clone was observed a single time. The rearrangement links TRBV28 to TRBJ1-5, with D unclear. The V gene's germline CDR1 is MDHEN and CDR2 SYDVKM. V lost 4 bases and J lost 6, with 13 bases in between. The CDR3 has 14 residues. The CDR3 protein is CASSSPRQGQPQHF. CDR3 DNA sequence: TGTGCCAGCAGTTCCCCGCGGCAAGGTCAGCCCCAGCATTTT.

This chain connects TRBV9 to TRBJ1-2; D is unresolved. This CDR3 spans 15 amino acids. V lost 0 bases and J 4 bases, leaving 13 bases between the germline ends. Germline-derived CDR1 and CDR2 are SGDLS and YYNGEE. CDR3 in DNA: TGTGCCAGCAGCGTAGACCCGGGTTCTGGCTATGGCTACACCTTC. Translated: CASSVDPGSGYGYTF.

The chain links TRBV7-9 to TRBJ2-6; weak D call: TRBD1 (6 bases). The V and J ends lost 5 bases and 0 bases respectively, with 17 bases between them. Germline V CDR1 and CDR2: SEHNR, FQNEAQ (reference sequence). The CDR3 has 18 residues. This chain's CDR3 is CASSPQPGAHSGANVLTF. DNA for the CDR3: TGTGCCAGCAGCCCACAGCCAGGGGCTCACTCTGGGGCCAACGTCCTGACTTTC.

A note on this clone: Relative to the germline gene, one junction end is altered; a read error may explain this. CDR3 DNA sequence: TGTGCCAGCAGCTTAGCCTGGACAGGGCAAAACACCGAGGAGCTGTTTTTT. Its translation is CASSLAWTGQNTEELFF. The chain links TRBV7-9 to TRBJ2-2, with TRBD1 matching 8 bases. From germline, CDR1 is SEHNR and CDR2 FQNEAQ (reference sequence). The CDR3 spans 17 residues.

The chain uses TRBV4-3 and TRBJ1-2, with 9 bases aligning to TRBD1. Germline CDR1 and CDR2: LGHNA and YSLEER. After removal of 3 bases from V and 5 bases from J, the junction contained 7 bases not matched to a gene. This CDR3 is 15 amino acids long. The DNA for the CDR3 is TGCGCCAGCAGCCAGGCCGGGACAGGGTCTTATGGCTACACCTTC. This sequence encodes CASSQAGTGSYGYTF.

V is TRBV28 and J is TRBJ2-6; TRBD2 might be the D (6 bases). Germline lookup yields CDR1 MDHEN and CDR2 SYDVKM. V shed 3 bases and J shed 0 bases, with 12 bases lying between them. This CDR3 is 17 amino acids long. The CDR3 here is CASSFGRRGSGANVLTF. The CDR3 DNA is TGTGCCAGCAGTTTTGGACGGCGGGGCTCTGGGGCCAACGTCCTGACTTTC.

The chain combines TRBV6-5 with TRBJ1-2; tentatively, D is TRBD1 (6 bases). This CDR3 is built from 14 residues. The ends were cut back, 5 bases at V and 8 bases at J, with 18 bases in the middle. Germline assignment: CDR1 MNHEY and CDR2 SVGAGI. CDR3: CASSQGSLSMGYTF. CDR3 coding DNA: TGTGCCAGCAGTCAGGGGTCACTGTCTATGGGCTACACCTTC.

V usage is TRBV27 and J usage is TRBJ2-5; 7 bases fit TRBD2. CDR1 is MNHEY and CDR2 is SMNVEV in the germline V gene (reference sequence). The CDR3 contains 19 residues. With 4 bases clipped from V and 3 bases from J, the junction kept 20 bases outside the gene matches. CDR3 bases: TGTGCCAGCAGTTCGGCGGGGAGGGAGCGCTTCTGGCGAGAAGAGACCCAGTACTTC. It yields the protein CASSSAGRERFWREETQYF.

The chain employs TRBV13 and TRBJ1-4, with a possible D match to TRBD1 (6 bases). The CDR3 is made up of 18 amino acids. In germline, CDR1 is PRHDT, CDR2 FYEKMQ (reference sequence). Trimming pared 4 bases from V and 0 bases from J, leaving 18 bases between. CDR3 in DNA: TGTGCCAGCAGCTCCACTCCCCAGGGGCTTGCAACTAATGAAAAACTGTTTTTT. This gives the protein CASSSTPQGLATNEKLFF.

The chain recombines TRBV7-9 with TRBJ1-2; maybe TRBD1 (5 bases). CDR3 length: 14 amino acids. Trimming took 5 bases from V and 0 from J, leaving 10 bases between them. CDR1 SEHNR and CDR2 FQNEAQ come from the germline V gene (reference sequence). The CDR3 reads CASSDSIANYGYTF. CDR3 nucleotide sequence: TGTGCCAGCAGCGACAGCATAGCTAACTATGGCTACACCTTC.

As regards this clone: Other DNA variants within this sample encode the same CDR3. The chain recombines TRBV11-3 with TRBJ1-1; D unclear. CDR1 SGHNT and CDR2 YENEEA come from the germline V gene. V lost 2 bases to trimming and J lost 0 bases, with 4 bases between them. The CDR3 has 13 residues. The CDR3 sequence: CASSLQVNTEAFF. The CDR3 coding sequence is TGTGCCAGCAGCTTACAGGTGAACACTGAAGCTTTCTTT.

This chain uses TRBV11-2 with TRBJ2-2; D possibly corresponds to TRBD1 (5 bases). The CDR3 has 15 residues. CDR1 is SGHAT, CDR2 FQNNGV, per germline. V was shortened by 1 base and J by 4 bases, with 10 bases between the two germline ends. The CDR3 loop is CASSLAYRSTGELFF. The CDR3 nucleotides are TGTGCCAGCAGCTTAGCATACAGGAGCACCGGGGAGCTGTTTTTT.

The chain is built from TRBV4-1 and TRBJ1-2; 9 bases align to TRBD1. CDR3 length: 16 residues. V was pared by 3 bases and J by 6 bases, with 11 bases of the junction left unmatched. In germline, CDR1 is MGHRA, CDR2 YSYEKL. Here the CDR3 reads CASSQGQGQVGHGYTF. The DNA for the CDR3 is TGCGCCAGCAGCCAGGGACAGGGACAGGTAGGGCATGGCTACACCTTC.

The CDR3 protein is CASSSGQGNTEAFF. CDR3 in DNA: TGTGCCAGCAGCTCTGGACAGGGCAACACTGAAGCTTTCTTT. The V call is TRBV9, the J call TRBJ1-1, with 8 bases that match TRBD1. The V and J ends lost 4 bases and 2 bases, in that order; junction bases with no gene match: 4. Germline CDR1 is SGDLS and CDR2 is YYNGEE. The CDR3 is 14 amino acids.

The V and J genes are TRBV4-1 and TRBJ1-5; 8 bases fit TRBD1. The CDR3 covers 13 residues. The germline V gene has CDR1 MGHRA and CDR2 YSYEKL. The J segment lost 5 bases and the V segment lost 5 bases, leaving 2 bases of the junction unmatched. The CDR3 DNA reads TGCGCCAGCAGCAGGGACAGGTATCAGCCCCAGCATTTT. It codes for CASSRDRYQPQHF.

The chain employs TRBV7-9 and TRBJ2-3; 8 nucleotides agree with TRBD2. With 1 base clipped from V and 2 bases from J, the junction kept 5 bases outside the gene matches. This CDR3 spans 16 amino acids. Germline V CDR1 and CDR2: SEHNR, FQNEAQ (reference sequence). CDR3 sequence (DNA): TGTGCCAGCAGCTTAGGGGCTAGCGGGTCCACAGATACGCAGTATTTT. Its translation: CASSLGASGSTDTQYF. Drawing the rest from reference TRBV7-9 and TRBJ2-3, the complete variable domain is DTGVSQNPRHKITKRGQNVTFRCDPISEHNRLYWYRQTLGQGPEFLTYFQNEAQLEKSRLLSDRFSAERPKGSFSTLEIQRTEQGDSAMYLCASSLGASGSTDTQYFGPGTRLTVL.

V gene TRBV5-8 combines with J gene TRBJ2-3, with 10 nucleotides matching TRBD1. Germline values: CDR1 SGHTS, CDR2 YDEGEE. The CDR3 loop spans 15 amino acids. V lost 3 bases, J lost 6 bases, and 7 bases stayed unmatched. In DNA form, the CDR3 reads TGTGCCAGCAGCTACCGGGACAGGGGTTCGGATACGCAGTATTTT. This translates into CASSYRDRGSDTQYF.